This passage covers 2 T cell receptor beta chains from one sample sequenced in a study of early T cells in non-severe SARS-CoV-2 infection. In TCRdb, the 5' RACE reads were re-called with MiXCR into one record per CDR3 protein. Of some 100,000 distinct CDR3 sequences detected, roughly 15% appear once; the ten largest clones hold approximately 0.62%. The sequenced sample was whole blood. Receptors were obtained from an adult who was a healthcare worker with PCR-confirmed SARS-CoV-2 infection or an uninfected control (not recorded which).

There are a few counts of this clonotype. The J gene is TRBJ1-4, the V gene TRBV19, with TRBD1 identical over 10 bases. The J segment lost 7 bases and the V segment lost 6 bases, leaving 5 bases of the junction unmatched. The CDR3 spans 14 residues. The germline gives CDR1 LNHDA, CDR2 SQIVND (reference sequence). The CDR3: CASRGQGSREKLFF. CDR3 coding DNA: TGTGCCAGTAGGGGACAGGGGTCTCGTGAAAAACTGTTTTTT.

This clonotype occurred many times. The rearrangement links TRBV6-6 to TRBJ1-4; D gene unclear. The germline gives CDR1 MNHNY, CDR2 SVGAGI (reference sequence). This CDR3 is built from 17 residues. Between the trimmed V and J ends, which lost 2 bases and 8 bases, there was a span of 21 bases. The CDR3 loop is CASSYGDRLGAGEKLFF. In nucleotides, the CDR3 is TGTGCCAGCAGTTACGGCGACCGACTGGGAGCGGGGGAAAAACTGTTTTTT.